The 27 T cell receptor beta chains reported below all come from one sample, sequenced in a study of blood T cell repertoires in COVID-19. Libraries were prepared by immunoSEQ multiplex PCR; TCRdb keeps only in-frame clonotypes and omits some of them. This sample has about 82,000 clones, with over 70% found just once. The sequencing input was peripheral blood. The source of these receptors is a woman in her sixties or seventies with acute or convalescent COVID-19.

The rearrangement joins TRBV7-2 to TRBJ2-5; tentative D call: TRBD2 (6 bases). The V and J ends lost 5 bases and 0 bases respectively, with 13 bases between them. CDR1 SGHTA and CDR2 FQGNSA come from the germline V gene. This CDR3 contains 15 residues. In DNA form, the CDR3 reads TGTGCCAGCAGCCGGGGACTCTCGTACCAAGAGACCCAGTACTTC. Protein sequence: CASSRGLSYQETQYF.

The chain couples TRBV6-5 to TRBJ2-1; TRBD1 matches at 8 bases. Germline CDR1 and CDR2: MNHEY and SVGAGI. V lost 1 base to trimming and J lost 9 bases; unmatched junction nucleotides: 2. This CDR3 is built from 13 residues. The CDR3 DNA reads as TGTGCCAGCAGTTACTATACAGGGGGTGAGCAGTTCTTC. Its protein product is CASSYYTGGEQFF.

The rearrangement links TRBV7-8 to TRBJ2-7; TRBD2 matches at 9 bases. Germline V CDR1 and CDR2: SGHVS, FQNEAQ. V shed 0 bases and J 2 bases; nucleotides not matched to a gene: 8. This CDR3 comprises 17 residues. CDR3 amino acids: CASSLARTSATAYEQYF. DNA for the CDR3: TGTGCCAGCAGCTTAGCCCGGACTAGCGCCACGGCCTACGAGCAGTACTTC. Full variable domain (rest looked up from reference TRBV7-8 and TRBJ2-7): GAGVSQSPRYKVAKRGQDVALRCDPISGHVSLFWYQQALGQGPEFLTYFQNEAQLDKSGLPSDRFFAERPEGSVSTLKIQRTQQEDSAVYLCASSLARTSATAYEQYFGPGTRLTVT.

V is TRBV24-1 and J is TRBJ1-4, with 7 bases fitting TRBD1. Germline-derived CDR1 and CDR2 are KGHDR and SFDVKD. The V segment lost 3 bases and the J segment 6 bases; nucleotides outside the gene matches: 6. The CDR3 covers 15 residues. CDR3 sequence reads: CATSDGDRGHEKLFF. DNA for the CDR3: TGTGCCACCAGTGATGGGGACAGAGGGCATGAAAAACTGTTTTTT.

The chain employs TRBV6-5 and TRBJ1-1, with D perhaps TRBD1 (6 bases). Germline V lookup: CDR1 MNHEY, CDR2 SVGAGI. V shed 0 bases and J shed 7 bases, with 9 bases lying between them. The CDR3 consists of 13 residues. The CDR3 sequence: CASSYSTGIEAFF. The CDR3 DNA reads TGTGCCAGCAGTTACTCAACAGGGATTGAAGCTTTCTTT.

As for this clone: This CDR3 is also generated by other DNA sequences in the sample. The V gene is TRBV6-1, the J gene TRBJ1-5, with D perhaps TRBD1 (6 bases). This CDR3 has 15 amino acids. CDR1 is MNHNS and CDR2 is SASEGT in the germline V gene. Trimming shortened V by 1 base and J by 4 bases, and 11 bases separated the two germline ends. The CDR3 sequence is CASSEVRGSNQPQHF. CDR3 DNA sequence: TGTGCCAGCAGTGAAGTGAGGGGGTCAAATCAGCCCCAGCATTTT.

This rearrangement joins TRBV3-1 (or the pseudogene TRBV3-2) to TRBJ2-3; TRBD2 matches 11 bases. The CDR3 has 18 amino acids. CDR1 is LGHDT, CDR2 YNNKEL, per germline (reference sequence). Germline trimming cut 10 bases from V and 0 bases from J; bases unmatched to any gene: 15. Here the CDR3 DNA reads TGTGCCACGGGACTAGCGGCAAAAGTGGGCCTAAGCACAGATACGCAGTATTTT. It yields the protein CATGLAAKVGLSTDTQYF.

The V and J genes are TRBV7-2 and TRBJ1-2; D unclear. Germline lookup yields CDR1 SGHTA and CDR2 FQGNSA. This CDR3 has 13 amino acids. With 5 bases removed from V and 2 bases from J, the gap between germline ends came to 9 bases. The CDR3 region is CASSKTRNYGYTF. The CDR3 DNA reads TGTGCCAGCAGCAAGACAAGAAACTATGGCTACACCTTC.

In this sample, this clone turned up once. V usage is TRBV7-3 and J usage is TRBJ2-3; TRBD1 agrees at 8 bases. CDR3 length equals 15 residues. V trimming: 2 bases; J trimming: 3 bases; junction bases outside the gene matches: 4. Germline assignment: CDR1 SGHTA and CDR2 FQGTGA. The CDR3 region is CASSLAGTGTDTQYF. For the CDR3, the DNA is TGTGCCAGCAGCTTAGCCGGGACAGGTACAGATACGCAGTATTTT.

The genes are TRBV6-4 and TRBJ2-1; 9 bases align to TRBD2. V gave up 6 bases and J gave up 8 bases; unmatched junction bases: 14. The germline V gene encodes CDR1 MRHNA and CDR2 SNTAGT. The length of the CDR3 is 16 residues. The CDR3 reads CASRHSPASGNHEQFF. The CDR3 region has the DNA TGTGCCAGCAGACACTCCCCGGCTAGCGGGAACCATGAGCAGTTCTTC.

For the CDR3, the DNA is TGTGCCAGCAGAATGGACAGCCTTGGCCAAGAAAAACTGTTTTTT. The encoded protein is CASRMDSLGQEKLFF. The rearrangement uses TRBV6-6 and TRBJ1-4; D is perhaps TRBD1 (6 bases). Trimming pared 6 bases from V and 8 bases from J, leaving 19 bases between. CDR3 size: 15 residues. The germline V gene has CDR1 MNHNY and CDR2 SVGAGI (reference sequence).

The chain links TRBV7-2 to TRBJ1-5; 7 bases are shared with TRBD1. Trimming removed 3 bases from V and 11 bases from J; junction bases left unmatched: 7. Germline CDR1 reads SGHTA; CDR2 reads FQGNSA. The length of the CDR3 is 13 residues. DNA for the CDR3: TGTGCCAGCAGCTTTACAGGGGCGCCGTCCCAGCATTTT. Its translation is CASSFTGAPSQHF.

The chain is built from TRBV30 and TRBJ2-6; D is perhaps TRBD1 (6 bases). Per germline, CDR1 GTSNPN and CDR2 SVGIG (reference sequence). CDR3 size: 14 residues. The ends were cut back, 2 bases at V and 2 bases at J, with 7 bases in the middle. DNA of the CDR3: TGTGCCTGGAGTTACAGGGCTGGGGCCAACGTCCTGACTTTC. Protein sequence: CAWSYRAGANVLTF.

DNA of the CDR3: TGCAGTGCTAGTTGGGGCCCGTGGGAGACCCAGTACTTC. Its translation is CSASWGPWETQYF. The chain combines TRBV20-1 with TRBJ2-5; possible D gene TRBD1, 5 bases. The CDR3 loop spans 13 amino acids. V lost 3 bases to trimming and J lost 5 bases, with 13 bases between them. Germline loops: CDR1 DFQATT, CDR2 SNEGSKA (reference sequence).

This clone appeared a single time. This chain's CDR3 is CASSHGTVEGGGYTF. CDR3 sequence (DNA): TGTGCCAGTAGTCACGGGACAGTCGAAGGAGGTGGCTACACCTTC. The rearrangement uses TRBV19 and TRBJ1-2, with 7 bases matching TRBD1. Germline V gene lookup returns CDR1 LNHDA and CDR2 SQIVND (reference sequence). This CDR3 has 15 residues. The V segment lost 5 bases and the J segment 7 bases; nucleotides outside the gene matches: 13.

The chain carries TRBV29-1 and TRBJ1-1, with 7 bases matching TRBD1. The CDR3 contains 13 residues. The J segment lost 0 bases and the V segment lost 5 bases, leaving 3 bases of the junction unmatched. Germline CDR1 reads SQVTM; CDR2 reads ANQGSEA. CDR3 loop: CSVLTGVNTEAFF. CDR3 DNA sequence: TGCAGCGTTCTTACAGGGGTGAACACTGAAGCTTTCTTT. The complete variable domain, with remaining parts taken from reference TRBV29-1 and TRBJ1-1, reads SAVISQKPSRDICQRGTSLTIQCQVDSQVTMMFWYRQQPGQSLTLIATANQGSEATYESGFVIDKFPISRPNLTFSTLTVSNMSPEDSSIYLCSVLTGVNTEAFFGQGTRLTVV.

Here the CDR3 reads CASSQDPRGAGGETQYF. In DNA form, the CDR3 reads TGTGCCAGCAGCCAAGATCCGAGGGGAGCGGGAGGAGAGACCCAGTACTTC. The V gene is TRBV3-1 (or the pseudogene TRBV3-2), the J gene TRBJ2-5, with TRBD2 matching 9 bases. J was trimmed by 4 bases and V by 0 bases; bases with no gene match: 9. Germline CDR1 reads LGHDT; CDR2 reads YNNKEL (reference sequence). The CDR3 covers 17 residues.

This clone came up once. This chain uses TRBV3-1 (or the pseudogene TRBV3-2) with TRBJ2-7, with 9 bases lining up with TRBD1. Per germline, CDR1 LGHDT and CDR2 YNNKEL (reference sequence). The length of the CDR3 is 13 residues. Trimming took 3 bases from V and 11 from J; bases not matched to a gene: 8. As DNA, the CDR3 is TGTGCCAGCAGCCATGGGGACAGGGTAGGGGAGTACTTC. This encodes CASSHGDRVGEYF.

This chain uses TRBV7-2 with TRBJ1-4; D possibly corresponds to TRBD1 (6 bases). The CDR3 extends over 18 amino acids. Trimming removed 0 bases from V and 5 bases from J, with 19 bases in between. Germline CDR1 reads SGHTA; CDR2 reads FQGNSA. The CDR3 nucleotides are TGTGCCAGCAGCTTAGCGCACAGGGTTACGAGGGGAAATGAAAAACTGTTTTTT. This encodes CASSLAHRVTRGNEKLFF.

This clone was seen just once. The chain is built from TRBV21-1 and TRBJ2-1; TRBD2 was called by the table and not checked on the DNA. TRBV21-1 is marked as a pseudogene. The CDR3 sequence is 17 residues long. CDR3 bases: TGTGCCAGCAGCACCCTCCGGTTCCACTTCTCCTACAATGAGCAGTTCTTC. It is translated as CASSTLRFHFSYNEQFF.

This chain links TRBV6-2 or TRBV6-3 with TRBJ1-1, with D unclear. CDR1 MNHEY and CDR2 SVGEGT come from the germline V gene. This CDR3 contains 12 residues. The V end was cut by 4 bases, the J end by 3 bases, with 6 bases between. The CDR3 sequence: CASSSPYTEAFF. CDR3 nucleotides: TGTGCCAGCAGTTCCCCCTACACTGAAGCTTTCTTT.

The J gene is TRBJ2-1, the V gene TRBV7-3, with TRBD2 matching 7 bases. In germline, CDR1 is SGHTA, CDR2 FQGTGA. J lost 5 bases, V lost 5 bases, and 6 bases had no gene match. This CDR3 is built from 14 residues. The CDR3 DNA reads as TGTGCCAGCAGCCGCGGGGGAAGGAACAATGAGCAGTTCTTC. Translation gives CASSRGGRNNEQFF.

Of note for this clone: Germline is not matched at one junction end, which may reflect a read error. The rearrangement uses TRBV7-9 and TRBJ2-4; possible D gene TRBD2, 5 bases. CDR1 is SEHNR and CDR2 is FQNEAQ in the germline V gene (reference sequence). This CDR3 comprises 12 residues. The CDR3 nucleotides read TGTGCCAGCAGTCACCCGGAACGTATGGAGGACTTC. It is translated as CASSHPERMEDF.

The chain links TRBV27 to TRBJ1-4, with D possibly TRBD1 on 5 matching bases. The V gene lost 2 bases and the J gene lost 8 bases, with 12 bases spanning the gap. Germline V gene data show CDR1 as MNHEY and CDR2 as SMNVEV (reference sequence). CDR3 length: 14 amino acids. The CDR3 nucleotides are TGTGCCAGCAGTTTAAGAGCGCAGGGCGAAAAACTGTTTTTT. This gives the protein CASSLRAQGEKLFF.

The chain joins TRBV10-3 to TRBJ2-3, with TRBD2 matching 14 bases. The V and J ends lost 6 bases and 2 bases, in that order; junction bases with no gene match: 7. In germline, CDR1 is ENHRY, CDR2 SYGVKD. The CDR3 covers 17 residues. CDR3: CAIRMGLAGANTDTQYF. CDR3 bases: TGTGCCATCAGGATGGGACTAGCGGGGGCCAACACAGATACGCAGTATTTT.

The rearrangement joins TRBV7-8 to TRBJ2-7; D is unclear. Germline V CDR1 and CDR2: SGHVS, FQNEAQ. V lost 1 base and J 2 bases, leaving 15 bases between the germline ends. The CDR3 length is 16 residues. This CDR3 is CASSLGAINFAYEQYF. The CDR3 coding sequence is TGTGCCAGCAGCTTAGGGGCCATCAACTTTGCCTACGAGCAGTACTTC.

The CDR3 bases are TGTGCCAGCAGCGCGAGTCGGGACAGTTATAGCAATCAGCCCCAGCATTTT. It translates to CASSASRDSYSNQPQHF. V is TRBV13 and J is TRBJ1-5, with 7 nucleotides matching TRBD1. Germline V gives CDR1 PRHDT, CDR2 FYEKMQ (reference sequence). V was pared by 5 bases and J by 0 bases, with 10 bases of the junction left unmatched. CDR3 length: 17 amino acids.